This paragraph reports one T cell receptor beta chain. These data belong to a study of blood T cell repertoires in COVID-19. The wider study: From T cells, B-cell-depleted T cells, or PBMCs came the material, which was cDNA or gDNA.

The CDR3 covers 15 residues. V gave up 4 bases and J gave up 0 bases, with 14 bases separating them. CDR1 is SQVTM, CDR2 ANQGSEA, per germline. Authors' processing steps: By means of reference gene primer amplification, nucleated cell counts were estimated. Measured with immunoSEQ multiplex PCR; TCRdb has only the in-frame clones, and not every one. Clone size and V and J calls were adopted from that table, with D and trimming inferred from the DNA. The sample consists of roughly 100,000 clones, approximately 89% of them appearing once. The receptor's source is a human donor in a cohort sampled during active COVID-19. This chain connects TRBV29-1 to TRBJ2-3; D is perhaps TRBD2 (5 bases). Sample: peripheral blood. CDR3 in amino acids: CSVALGSTSTDTQYF. The CDR3 region has the DNA TGCAGCGTTGCCTTAGGGAGTACTAGCACAGATACGCAGTATTTT.